The rows below give T cell receptor beta chains drawn from one sample of a study of T cell changes during pregnancy in multiple sclerosis. Generated by immunoSEQ multiplex PCR, the TCRdb table keeps only in-frame clones and is missing some. The table lists about 41,000 clones, roughly 87% of them singletons, with more than 0.6% in the top ten. This material consisted of CD4+ T cells from peripheral blood mononuclear cells, taken in the first trimester of pregnancy. The receptors stem from a female donor with multiple sclerosis, enrolled in a pregnancy study. Each CDR3 is given without its conserved first and last residue.

cdr3_aa v_call
ASSWTGTSNTEAF TRBV5-1
ATSRERGTEAF TRBV15
ASSLGGRWGNQPQH TRBV28
ASSLSRTSGSRQF TRBV27
ASSSLPGQVLGEQY TRBV7-2
ASSLAGTSGRKETQY TRBV7-2
ASSTASQRTGELF TRBV19
ASSLWGVTSGGSYNEQF TRBV11-1
ASSLGRVCEQY TRBV27
ASSLGTSKETQY TRBV4-3
ASRFREPGELF TRBV5-1
ASTLPSRVVTEAF TRBV6-6
ASSLHTNQPQH TRBV7-6
AISDGRNYNEQF TRBV10-3
ASSPLGQAEAF TRBV18